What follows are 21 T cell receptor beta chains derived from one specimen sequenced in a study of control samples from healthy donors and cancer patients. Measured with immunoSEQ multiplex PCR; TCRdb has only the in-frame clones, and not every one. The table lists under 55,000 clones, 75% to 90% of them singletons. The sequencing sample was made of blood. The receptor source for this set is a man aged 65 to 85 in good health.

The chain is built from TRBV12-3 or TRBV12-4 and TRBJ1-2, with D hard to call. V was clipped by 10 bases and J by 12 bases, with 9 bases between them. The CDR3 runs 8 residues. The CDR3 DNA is TGTGCCACTATGGATAACACCTTC. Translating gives CATMDNTF.

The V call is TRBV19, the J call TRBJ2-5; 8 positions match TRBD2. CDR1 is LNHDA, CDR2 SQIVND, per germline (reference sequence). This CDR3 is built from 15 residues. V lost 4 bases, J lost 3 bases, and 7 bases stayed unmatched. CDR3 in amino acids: CASSRLASGEETQYF. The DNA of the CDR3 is TGTGCCAGTAGTAGACTAGCGTCCGGAGAAGAGACCCAGTACTTC.

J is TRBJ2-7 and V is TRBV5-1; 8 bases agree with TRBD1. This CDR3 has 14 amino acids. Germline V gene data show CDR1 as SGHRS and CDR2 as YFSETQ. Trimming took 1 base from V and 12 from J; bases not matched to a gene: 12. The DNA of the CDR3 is TGCGCCAGCAGCTTGCAGGGGGCGAGCCCAACGTGGTACTTC. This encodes CASSLQGASPTWYF. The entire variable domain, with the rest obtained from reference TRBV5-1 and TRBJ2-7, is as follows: KAGVTQTPRYLIKTRGQQVTLSCSPISGHRSVSWYQQTPGQGLQFLFEYFSETQRNKGNFPGRFSGRQFSNSRSEMNVSTLELGDSALYLCASSLQGASPTWYFGPGTRLTVT.

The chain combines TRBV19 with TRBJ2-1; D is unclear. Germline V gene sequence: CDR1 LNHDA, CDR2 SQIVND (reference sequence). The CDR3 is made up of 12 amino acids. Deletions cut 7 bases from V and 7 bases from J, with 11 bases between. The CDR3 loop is CASTGYQNEQFF. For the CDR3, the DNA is TGTGCCAGTACGGGCTATCAGAATGAGCAGTTCTTC.

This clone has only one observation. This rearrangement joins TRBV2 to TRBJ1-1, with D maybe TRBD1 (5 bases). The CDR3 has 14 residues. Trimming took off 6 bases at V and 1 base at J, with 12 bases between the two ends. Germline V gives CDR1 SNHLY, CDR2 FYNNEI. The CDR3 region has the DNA TGTGCCAGCAGGGAGGACAACGGGAACACTGAAGCTTTCTTT. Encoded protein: CASREDNGNTEAFF.

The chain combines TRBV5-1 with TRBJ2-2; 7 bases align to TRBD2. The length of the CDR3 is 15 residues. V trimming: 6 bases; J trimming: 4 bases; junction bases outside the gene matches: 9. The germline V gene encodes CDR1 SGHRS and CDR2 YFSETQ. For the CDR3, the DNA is TGCGCCAGCACTAACCCGGGAGGCCTCACCGGGGAGCTGTTTTTT. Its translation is CASTNPGGLTGELFF.

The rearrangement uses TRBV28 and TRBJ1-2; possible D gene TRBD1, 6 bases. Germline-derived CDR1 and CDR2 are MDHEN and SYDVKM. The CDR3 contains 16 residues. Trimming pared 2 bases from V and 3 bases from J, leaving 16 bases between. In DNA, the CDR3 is TGTGCCAGCAGTTTAGTGGACAGCTCTTCTTACTATGGCTACACCTTC. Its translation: CASSLVDSSSYYGYTF.

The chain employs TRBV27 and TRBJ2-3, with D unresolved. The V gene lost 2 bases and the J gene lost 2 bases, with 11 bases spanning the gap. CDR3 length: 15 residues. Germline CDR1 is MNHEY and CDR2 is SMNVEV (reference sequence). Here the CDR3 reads CASSLRRISTDTQYF. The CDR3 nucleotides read TGTGCCAGCAGTTTACGGCGAATCTCCACAGATACGCAGTATTTT.

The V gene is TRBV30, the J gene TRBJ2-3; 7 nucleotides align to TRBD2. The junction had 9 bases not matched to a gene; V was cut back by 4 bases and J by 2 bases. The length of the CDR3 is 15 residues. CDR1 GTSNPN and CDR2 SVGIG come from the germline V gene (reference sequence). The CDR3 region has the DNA TGTGCCTGGATTCTGGCCGGGGGGACCACAGATACGCAGTATTTT. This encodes CAWILAGGTTDTQYF.

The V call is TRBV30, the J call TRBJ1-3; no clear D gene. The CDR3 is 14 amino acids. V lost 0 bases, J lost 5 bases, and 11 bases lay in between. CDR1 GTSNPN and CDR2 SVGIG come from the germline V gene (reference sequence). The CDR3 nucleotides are TGTGCCTGGAGTGTAGGGTCCGGGAGAAACACCATATATTTT. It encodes CAWSVGSGRNTIYF.

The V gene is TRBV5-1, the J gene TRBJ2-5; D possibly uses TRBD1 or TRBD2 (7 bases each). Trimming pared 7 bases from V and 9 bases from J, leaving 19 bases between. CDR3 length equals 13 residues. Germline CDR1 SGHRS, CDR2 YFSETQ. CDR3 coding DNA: TGCGCCAGCCAGGGGGGGACGCAGTTTTCCCAGTACTTC. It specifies CASQGGTQFSQYF.

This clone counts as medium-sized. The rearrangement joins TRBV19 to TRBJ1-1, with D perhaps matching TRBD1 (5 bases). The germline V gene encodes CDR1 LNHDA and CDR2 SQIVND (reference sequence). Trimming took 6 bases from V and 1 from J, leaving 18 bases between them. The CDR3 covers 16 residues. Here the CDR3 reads CASRVTGASRNTEAFF. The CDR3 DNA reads TGTGCCAGTAGGGTTACCGGGGCGAGTAGGAACACTGAAGCTTTCTTT.

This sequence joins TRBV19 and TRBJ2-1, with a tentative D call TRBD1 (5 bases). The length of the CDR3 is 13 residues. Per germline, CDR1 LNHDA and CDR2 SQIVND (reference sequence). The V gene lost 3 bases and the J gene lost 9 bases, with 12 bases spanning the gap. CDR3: CASSIVVRVEQFF. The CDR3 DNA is TGTGCCAGTAGTATTGTGGTCAGGGTTGAGCAGTTCTTC.

The CDR3 nucleotides are TGTGCCAGCAGCTTAAGACAGGGTTTGGCGGGCACTGAAGCTTTCTTT. Its translation is CASSLRQGLAGTEAFF. V gene TRBV7-2 combines with J gene TRBJ1-1; TRBD1 matches 7 bases. Germline CDR1 SGHTA, CDR2 FQGNSA. This CDR3 spans 16 amino acids. Trimming at V came to 2 bases and at J to 4 bases, leaving 10 bases not matched to a gene.

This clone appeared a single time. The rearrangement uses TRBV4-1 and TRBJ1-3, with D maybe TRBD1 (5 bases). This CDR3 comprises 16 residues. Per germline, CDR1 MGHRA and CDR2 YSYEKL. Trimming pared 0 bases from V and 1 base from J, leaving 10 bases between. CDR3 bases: TGCGCCAGCAGCCAAGATAACAGGCCTTCTGGAAACACCATATATTTT. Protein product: CASSQDNRPSGNTIYF.

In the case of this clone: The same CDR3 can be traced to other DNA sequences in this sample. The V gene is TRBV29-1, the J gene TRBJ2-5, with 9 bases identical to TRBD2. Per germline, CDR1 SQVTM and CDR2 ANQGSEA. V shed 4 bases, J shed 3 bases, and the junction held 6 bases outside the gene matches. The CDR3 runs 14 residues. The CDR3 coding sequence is TGCAGCGTTGTGCGGGCGGGGGGGAAAGAGACCCAGTACTTC. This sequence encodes CSVVRAGGKETQYF.

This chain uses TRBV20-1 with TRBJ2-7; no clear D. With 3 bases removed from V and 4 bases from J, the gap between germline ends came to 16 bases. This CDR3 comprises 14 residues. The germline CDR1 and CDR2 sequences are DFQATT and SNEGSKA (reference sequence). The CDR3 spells CSASPLGKGYEQYF. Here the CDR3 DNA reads TGCAGTGCTAGTCCTCTAGGGAAAGGATACGAGCAGTACTTC.

In DNA form, the CDR3 reads TGTGCCAGCAGCCCCCAACTCTGGGCCTCTACGAATGAGCAGTTCTTC. This sequence encodes CASSPQLWASTNEQFF. J is TRBJ2-1 and V is TRBV9; D is undetermined. The CDR3 covers 16 residues. With 4 bases removed from V and 7 bases from J, the gap between germline ends came to 21 bases. From germline, CDR1 is SGDLS and CDR2 YYNGEE.

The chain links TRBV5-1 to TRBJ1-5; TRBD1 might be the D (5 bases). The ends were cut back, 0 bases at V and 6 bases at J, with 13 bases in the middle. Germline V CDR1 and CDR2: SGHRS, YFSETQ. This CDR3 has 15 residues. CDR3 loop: CASSLVAGSGQPQHF. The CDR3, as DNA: TGCGCCAGCAGCTTGGTGGCAGGGTCGGGTCAGCCCCAGCATTTT.

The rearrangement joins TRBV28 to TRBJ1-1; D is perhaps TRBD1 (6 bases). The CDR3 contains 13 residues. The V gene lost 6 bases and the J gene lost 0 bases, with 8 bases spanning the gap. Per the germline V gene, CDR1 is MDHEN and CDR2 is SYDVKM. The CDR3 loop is CASSQGMNTEAFF. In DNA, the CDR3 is TGTGCCAGCAGCCAGGGGATGAACACTGAAGCTTTCTTT.

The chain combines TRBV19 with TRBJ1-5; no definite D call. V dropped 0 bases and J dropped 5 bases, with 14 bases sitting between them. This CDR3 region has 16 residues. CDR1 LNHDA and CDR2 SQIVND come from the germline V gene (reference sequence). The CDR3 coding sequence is TGTGCCAGTAGTATAGATACAAGAGGCCGCTATCAGCCCCAGCATTTT. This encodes CASSIDTRGRYQPQHF.